This TCR beta chain is drawn from a study of blood T cell repertoires in COVID-19. Across the study: Spain, Italy and the United States supplied samples that represented acute and convalescent COVID-19.

Sequencing was performed with immunoSEQ multiplex PCR; in TCRdb, only in-frame clones are kept and a portion is missing. The sample contains about 260,000 clones, 86% of which appear only once. Sequencing used peripheral blood. This receptor was taken from a man aged 40-49 years who had recovered from COVID-19.

The CDR3 DNA reads TGTGCCAGCAGCCCCGAGGGGGCCCCGATCTACGAGCAGTACTTC. As protein: CASSPEGAPIYEQYF. This chain connects TRBV7-2 to TRBJ2-7; TRBD1 agrees at 7 bases. V was clipped by 5 bases and J by 3 bases; unmatched bases: 10. Germline lookup yields CDR1 SGHTA and CDR2 FQGNSA. This CDR3 has 15 residues.